These 16 T cell receptor beta chains originate from one sample sequenced in a study of T cells in Graves' hyperthyroidism and ophthalmopathy. The source material, RNA transcripts, was used to amplify TCR beta CDR3 regions. With the HTBI primer set, the TCR CDR3 went through a first round of RT-PCR. TCRdb redid the calling of the multiplex PCR reads with MiXCR, one entry per CDR3 protein. Of about 380,000 distinct CDR3 sequences in the sample, about 14% were seen once. Sequenced material: blood. Source of these receptors: a woman in her fifties or sixties with Graves' hyperthyroidism.

This clonotype was counted at least ten times. The chain is built from TRBV7-9 and TRBJ2-1; TRBD2 matches 9 bases. With V trimmed by 5 bases and J by 3 bases, 14 bases remained unmatched. The CDR3 length is 18 residues. CDR1 is SEHNR and CDR2 is FQNEAQ in the germline V gene (reference sequence). This CDR3 is CASSKEWREGPYYNEQFF. For the CDR3, the DNA is TGTGCCAGCAGCAAAGAGTGGCGGGAGGGCCCTTACTACAATGAGCAGTTCTTC. The full variable domain, in which reference TRBV7-9 and TRBJ2-1 provide the parts outside the CDR3, is DTGVSQNPRHKITKRGQNVTFRCDPISEHNRLYWYRQTLGQGPEFLTYFQNEAQLEKSRLLSDRFSAERPKGSFSTLEIQRTEQGDSAMYLCASSKEWREGPYYNEQFFGPGTRLTVL.

This clonotype was recorded at least ten times. Sequence at one end of the junction differs from germline and may be a read error. The chain has TRBV11-2 and TRBJ2-5, with 10 positions matching TRBD2. The length of the CDR3 is 16 residues. Per germline, CDR1 SGHAT and CDR2 FQNNGV. CDR3 region: CASSPTPLAGEEAQYF. The CDR3 bases are TGTGCCAGCAGCCCCACCCCCCTAGCGGGAGAAGAGGCCCAGTACTTC. Supplemented by reference TRBV11-2 and TRBJ2-5, the full variable domain reads EAGVAQSPRYKIIEKRQSVAFWCNPISGHATLYWYQQILGQGPKLLIQFQNNGVVDDSQLPKDRFSAERLKGVDSTLKIQPAKLEDSAVYLCASSPTPLAGEEAQYFGPGTRLLVL.

The V gene is TRBV5-1, the J gene TRBJ1-2, with D hard to call. Looked up from germline, CDR1 is SGHRS and CDR2 is YFSETQ. The V gene lost 0 bases and the J gene lost 3 bases, with 9 bases spanning the gap. CDR3 length: 14 amino acids. The CDR3 region is CASSLGQVDYGYTF. CDR3 in DNA: TGCGCCAGCAGCTTGGGTCAAGTGGACTATGGCTACACCTTC.

This clonotype was detected many times. One end of the junction varies from germline; a read error may be responsible. The rearrangement links TRBV6-1 to TRBJ2-5; TRBD1 agrees at 7 bases. Germline V lookup: CDR1 MNHNS, CDR2 SASEGT. This CDR3 comprises 14 residues. CDR3 coding DNA: TGTGCCAGCAGCCCGCTTAGGGGGCAAGGGACCCAGTACTTC. Its translation is CASSPLRGQGTQYF.

This clonotype occurred a few times. This rearrangement joins TRBV24-1 to TRBJ2-7, with 10 positions matching TRBD1. The CDR3 has 15 residues. CDR1 and CDR2 (germline): KGHDR, SFDVKD. V lost 4 bases to trimming and J lost 3 bases; unmatched junction nucleotides: 5. CDR3 loop: CATSDPRTGGYEQYF. The CDR3 coding sequence is TGTGCCACCAGTGACCCCCGGACAGGGGGCTACGAGCAGTACTTC.

This clonotype was seen more than once but under ten times. The chain uses TRBV4-1 and TRBJ2-7; 10 positions match TRBD1. The junction had 7 bases not matched to a gene; V was cut back by 2 bases and J by 3 bases. This CDR3 contains 16 residues. Germline V gene lookup returns CDR1 MGHRA and CDR2 YSYEKL. This chain's CDR3 is CASSQRRRDRGYEQYF. The CDR3 DNA follows: TGCGCCAGCAGCCAACGTAGGCGGGACAGGGGCTACGAGCAGTACTTC.

This clonotype showed up many times. This chain links TRBV30 with TRBJ2-3; unclear D gene. The CDR3 sequence is 11 residues long. Germline CDR1 and CDR2: GTSNPN and SVGIG (reference sequence). Trimming left V 3 bases short and J 6 bases short, with 7 bases between. The CDR3 nucleotides read TGTGCCTGGAGACCCGGGGATACGCAGTATTTT. As protein: CAWRPGDTQYF. The full variable domain, in which reference TRBV30 and TRBJ2-3 provide the parts outside the CDR3, is SQTIHQWPATLVQPVGSPLSLECTVEGTSNPNLYWYRQAAGRGLQLLFYSVGIGQISSEVPQNLSASRPQDRQFILSSKKLLLSDSGFYLCAWRPGDTQYFGPGTRLTVL.

The chain has TRBV20-1 and TRBJ2-1; possibly TRBD2 for D (5 bases). Germline assignment: CDR1 DFQATT and CDR2 SNEGSKA (reference sequence). The V gene lost 6 bases and the J gene lost 2 bases, with 17 bases spanning the gap. This CDR3 spans 15 amino acids. The CDR3 DNA reads as TGCAGTGCCCAACGGGGAGACGGCCCCTACAATGAGCAGTTCTTC. This codes for CSAQRGDGPYNEQFF.

In its sample, this clonotype was seen many times. The chain links TRBV20-1 to TRBJ2-4; the match to TRBD2 covers 10 bases. CDR1 and CDR2 from the germline V gene are DFQATT and SNEGSKA (reference sequence). CDR3 size: 16 residues. The V gene end was trimmed by 0 bases and the J gene end by 6 bases; junction bases not matched to a gene: 8. CDR3 residues: CSARDRGTSEPNIQYF. In DNA, the CDR3 is TGCAGTGCTAGAGATCGGGGGACTAGCGAGCCAAACATTCAGTACTTC.

CDR3 in amino acids: CASSGQGAEQFF. CDR3 DNA: TGTGCCAGCAGTGGCCAGGGAGCTGAGCAGTTCTTC. The V and J genes are TRBV6-1 and TRBJ2-1; D is perhaps TRBD1 or TRBD2 (5 bases each). The CDR3 sequence is 12 residues long. Trimming took 4 bases from V and 9 from J, leaving 10 bases between them. CDR1 and CDR2 from the germline V gene are MNHNS and SASEGT.

This clonotype has just a few counts. CDR3: CASSLDSFSPLHF. In nucleotides, the CDR3 is TGTGCCAGCAGCCTAGACTCTTTTTCACCCCTCCACTTT. The chain recombines TRBV6-1 with TRBJ1-6, with D unresolved. The V gene's germline CDR1 is MNHNS and CDR2 SASEGT. The V gene lost 6 bases and the J gene lost 9 bases, with 12 bases spanning the gap. The CDR3 runs to 13 residues.

This clonotype was counted many times. The chain uses TRBV5-5 and TRBJ2-1, with D possibly TRBD2 on 5 matching bases. V was shortened by 6 bases and J by 7 bases, with 17 bases between the two germline ends. CDR1 SGHKS and CDR2 YYEKEE come from the germline V gene (reference sequence). The CDR3 is 14 residues long. CDR3 sequence reads: CASILRELGNEQFF. Here the CDR3 DNA reads TGTGCCAGCATTCTGAGGGAGTTAGGAAATGAGCAGTTCTTC.

A word on this clonotype: A single base separates this from a much larger clone, so it may be a read error. The rearrangement joins TRBV6-2 or TRBV6-3 to TRBJ2-7, with 8 bases that match TRBD2. The CDR3 has 15 residues. The germline V gene has CDR1 MNHEY and CDR2 SVGEGT. With 5 bases clipped from V and 2 bases from J, the junction kept 8 bases outside the gene matches. DNA of the CDR3: TGTGCCAGCAGTGAGTCGGAGCGGGGGACCTACGAGCAGTACTTC. Translating gives CASSESERGTYEQYF.

The chain employs TRBV5-8 and TRBJ2-3, with D possibly matching TRBD1 (5 bases). V gave up 6 bases and J gave up 2 bases, with 16 bases separating them. The CDR3 totals 15 residues. Germline CDR1 is SGHTS and CDR2 is YDEGEE. CDR3 bases: TGTGCCAGCACCTTTATAAGGGGTCACACAGATACGCAGTATTTT. Encoded protein: CASTFIRGHTDTQYF.

The table lists this clonotype with a few counts. V is TRBV6-2 or TRBV6-3 and J is TRBJ1-2; D may be TRBD1 (5 bases). V lost 10 bases to trimming and J lost 6 bases, with 18 bases between them. This CDR3 is built from 13 residues. Germline lookup yields CDR1 MNHEY and CDR2 SVGEGT. The CDR3 sequence is CATSKRGTDGYTF. DNA of the CDR3: TGTGCCACCTCCAAACGGGGCACCGATGGCTACACCTTC.

This clonotype was seen at least ten times. The chain combines TRBV24-1 with TRBJ2-1; unclear D gene. V lost 5 bases, J lost 2 bases, and 6 bases lay in between. This CDR3 comprises 13 residues. The germline CDR1 and CDR2 sequences are KGHDR and SFDVKD. CDR3 sequence reads: CATSGGTYNEQFF. The CDR3 region has the DNA TGTGCCACCAGTGGTGGGACCTACAATGAGCAGTTCTTC.